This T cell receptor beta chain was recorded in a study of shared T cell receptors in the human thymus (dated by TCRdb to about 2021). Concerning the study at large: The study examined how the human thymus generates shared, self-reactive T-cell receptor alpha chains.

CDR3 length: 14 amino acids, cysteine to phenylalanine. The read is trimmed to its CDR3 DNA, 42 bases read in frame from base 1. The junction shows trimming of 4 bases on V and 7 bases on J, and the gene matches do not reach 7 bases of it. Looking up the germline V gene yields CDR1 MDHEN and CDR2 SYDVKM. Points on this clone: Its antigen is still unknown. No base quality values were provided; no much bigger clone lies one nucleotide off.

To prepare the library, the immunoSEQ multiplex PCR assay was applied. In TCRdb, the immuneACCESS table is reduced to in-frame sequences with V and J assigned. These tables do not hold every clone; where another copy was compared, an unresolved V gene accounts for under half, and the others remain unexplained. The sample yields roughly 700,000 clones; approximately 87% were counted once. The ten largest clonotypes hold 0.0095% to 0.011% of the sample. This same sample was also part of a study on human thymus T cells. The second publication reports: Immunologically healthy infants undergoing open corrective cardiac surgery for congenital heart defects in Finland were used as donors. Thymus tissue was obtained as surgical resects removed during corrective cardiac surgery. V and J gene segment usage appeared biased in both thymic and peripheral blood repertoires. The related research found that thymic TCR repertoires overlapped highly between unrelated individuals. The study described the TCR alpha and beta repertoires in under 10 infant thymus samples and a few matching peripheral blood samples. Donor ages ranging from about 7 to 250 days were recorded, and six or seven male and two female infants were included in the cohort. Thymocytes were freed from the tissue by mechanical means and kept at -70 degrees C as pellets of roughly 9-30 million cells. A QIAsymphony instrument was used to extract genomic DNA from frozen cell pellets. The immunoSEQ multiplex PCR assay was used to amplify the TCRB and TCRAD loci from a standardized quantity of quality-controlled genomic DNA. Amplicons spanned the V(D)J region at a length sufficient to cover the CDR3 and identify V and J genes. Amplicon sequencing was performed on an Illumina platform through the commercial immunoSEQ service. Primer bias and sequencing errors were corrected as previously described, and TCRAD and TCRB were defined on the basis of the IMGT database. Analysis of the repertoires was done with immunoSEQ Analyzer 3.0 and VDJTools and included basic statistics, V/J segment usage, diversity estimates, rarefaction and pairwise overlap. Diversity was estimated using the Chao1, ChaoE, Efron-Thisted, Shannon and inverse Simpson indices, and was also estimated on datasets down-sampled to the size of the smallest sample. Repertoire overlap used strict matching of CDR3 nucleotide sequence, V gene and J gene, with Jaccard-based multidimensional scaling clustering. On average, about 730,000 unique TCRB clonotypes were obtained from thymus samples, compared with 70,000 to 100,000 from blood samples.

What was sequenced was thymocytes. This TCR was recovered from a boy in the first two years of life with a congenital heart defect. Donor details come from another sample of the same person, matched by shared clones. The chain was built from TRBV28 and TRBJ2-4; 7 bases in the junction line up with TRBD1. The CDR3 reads CASSSGTDKNIQYF. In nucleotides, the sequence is TGTGCCAGCAGTTCCGGGACAGACAAGAACATTCAGTACTTC.